The 30 T cell receptor beta chains in this list originate from one sample, sequenced in a study of shared clonotypes between healthy human individuals. Only CD45RO-negative cells positively selected for CCR7 counted as naive CD8 cells, so terminally differentiated effector memory CD45RA+ cells were excluded. Only in-frame clones appear in the TCRdb table, and some are missing; sequencing was by immunoSEQ multiplex PCR. The repertoire holds 550,000 to 750,000 clones, just over 90% seen once, with about 24% in the top ten. The sample consisted of naive CD8+ T cells sorted from blood. Receptor source: a man aged 25 to 45 in good health.

The chain recombines TRBV29-1 with TRBJ2-2, with D tentatively TRBD1 or TRBD2 (5 bases each). V lost 4 bases and J 4 bases, leaving 16 bases between the germline ends. CDR1 and CDR2 (germline): SQVTM, ANQGSEA. The CDR3 spans 15 residues. CDR3 loop: CSVGGWDRGTGELFF. The CDR3 DNA sequence: TGCAGCGTTGGAGGTTGGGACCGGGGCACCGGGGAGCTGTTTTTT.

The genes are TRBV28 and TRBJ2-2, with a weak D call TRBD1 (5 bases). V lost 1 base and J lost 4, with 10 bases in between. The CDR3 sequence is 15 residues long. Germline V gives CDR1 MDHEN, CDR2 SYDVKM. CDR3 DNA: TGTGCCAGCAGTTTATTGGGCGACAGCACCGGGGAGCTGTTTTTT. Protein product: CASSLLGDSTGELFF.

This rearrangement joins TRBV21-1 to TRBJ2-7; the table gives TRBD2 as D, unverified against the DNA. TRBV21-1 is classified as a pseudogene. The CDR3 extends over 17 amino acids. CDR3 nucleotide sequence: TGTGCCAGCAGCAACGCCGGAGGGAGGTGCGGAGTGTACGAGCAGTACTTC. Amino acids: CASSNAGGRCGVYEQYF.

The chain couples TRBV28 to TRBJ2-3; D is undetermined. From germline, CDR1 is MDHEN and CDR2 SYDVKM. V was pared by 3 bases and J by 5 bases, with 18 bases between. This CDR3 contains 16 residues. The chain's CDR3 is CASSLNAHSSLDTQYF. The CDR3 DNA follows: TGTGCCAGCAGTTTGAACGCCCATTCGTCTTTAGATACGCAGTATTTT.

The V gene is TRBV9, the J gene TRBJ1-2, with 9 bases identical to TRBD1. Germline V CDR1 and CDR2: SGDLS, YYNGEE. CDR3 length: 14 residues. J was trimmed by 4 bases and V by 3 bases; bases with no gene match: 4. CDR3 in amino acids: CASSGQGVGYGYTF. The CDR3 DNA follows: TGTGCCAGCAGCGGACAGGGGGTTGGCTATGGCTACACCTTC.

The chain recombines TRBV14 with TRBJ2-3, with a weak D call TRBD2 (6 bases). Germline V gene lookup returns CDR1 SGHDN and CDR2 FVKESK. The CDR3 contains 19 residues. Trimming pared 4 bases from V and 1 base from J, leaving 24 bases between. CDR3 region: CASSPINSGRVGGTDTQYF. DNA of the CDR3: TGTGCCAGCAGCCCGATTAATAGCGGAAGGGTTGGTGGCACAGATACGCAGTATTTT. Full variable domain (missing parts from reference TRBV14 and TRBJ2-3): EAGVTQFPSHSVIEKGQTVTLRCDPISGHDNLYWYRRVMGKEIKFLLHFVKESKQDESGMPNNRFLAERTGGTYSTLKVQPAELEDSGVYFCASSPINSGRVGGTDTQYFGPGTRLTVL.

The V and J genes are TRBV9 and TRBJ1-5; D is undetermined. The CDR3 is made up of 13 amino acids. Trimming pared 3 bases from V and 4 bases from J, leaving 8 bases between. Germline CDR1 is SGDLS and CDR2 is YYNGEE. Here the CDR3 reads CASSDEQNQPQHF. CDR3 DNA sequence: TGTGCCAGCAGCGATGAGCAGAATCAGCCCCAGCATTTT.

This rearrangement joins TRBV6-5 to TRBJ1-1; 9 bases match TRBD1. This CDR3 is built from 13 residues. V shed 0 bases, J shed 10 bases, and the junction held 3 bases outside the gene matches. From germline, CDR1 is MNHEY and CDR2 SVGAGI. The CDR3 protein is CASSYSTGGSAFF. CDR3 nucleotides: TGTGCCAGCAGTTACTCGACAGGGGGATCAGCTTTCTTT.

V gene TRBV25-1 combines with J gene TRBJ1-4, with D maybe TRBD1 (5 bases). Germline V gene data show CDR1 as MGHDK and CDR2 as SYGVNS. Between the trimmed V and J ends, which lost 2 bases and 5 bases, there was a span of 12 bases. The CDR3 sequence is 15 residues long. CDR3 residues: CASSEGAGLNEKLFF. CDR3 coding DNA: TGTGCCAGCAGTGAAGGGGCCGGGCTCAATGAAAAACTGTTTTTT.

This chain connects TRBV7-9 to TRBJ1-2; D not resolved. Germline lookup yields CDR1 SEHNR and CDR2 FQNEAQ (reference sequence). The CDR3 is 13 residues long. The germline V and J ends were trimmed by 5 bases and 6 bases, with 13 bases remaining between them. CDR3 protein: CASSLIGDHGYTF. CDR3 in DNA: TGTGCCAGCAGCCTGATCGGGGATCATGGCTACACCTTC.

This clone was detected once. This rearrangement joins TRBV5-1 to TRBJ2-3, with 8 nucleotides matching TRBD2. J was trimmed by 1 base and V by 0 bases; bases with no gene match: 7. The CDR3 has 17 residues. CDR1 is SGHRS, CDR2 YFSETQ, per germline. CDR3 DNA sequence: TGCGCCAGCAGCTTGGAATCTGGTAGCGGGGGCACAGATACGCAGTATTTT. The encoded protein is CASSLESGSGGTDTQYF.

The chain has TRBV27 and TRBJ2-1; 8 bases map to TRBD2. There are 14 residues in the CDR3. Per germline, CDR1 MNHEY and CDR2 SMNVEV (reference sequence). The V gene end was trimmed by 7 bases and the J gene end by 8 bases; junction bases not matched to a gene: 10. For the CDR3, the DNA is TGTGCCAGCACGAGGACTAGCAGTATCGATGAGCAGTTCTTC. As protein: CASTRTSSIDEQFF.

This chain links TRBV5-1 with TRBJ2-1; D gene uncertain. Germline V gene data show CDR1 as SGHRS and CDR2 as YFSETQ. The CDR3 has 14 amino acids. The V and J ends lost 7 bases and 10 bases respectively, with 21 bases between them. Here the CDR3 DNA reads TGCGCCAGCGGATTAGCCGGGCCTCGAGGCGAGCAGTTCTTC. This sequence encodes CASGLAGPRGEQFF.

The chain is built from TRBV7-2 and TRBJ2-7; tentative D call: TRBD2 (6 bases). Trimming took 1 base from V and 3 from J, leaving 13 bases between them. Germline loops: CDR1 SGHTA, CDR2 FQGNSA. The CDR3 consists of 15 residues. CDR3 residues: CASSLEGLWFYEQYF. For the CDR3, the DNA is TGTGCCAGCAGCTTAGAGGGACTGTGGTTCTACGAGCAGTACTTC.

The chain combines TRBV27 with TRBJ2-7; 7 bases are shared with TRBD1. Germline V CDR1 and CDR2: MNHEY, SMNVEV (reference sequence). J gave up 3 bases and V 3 bases, and 11 bases lay outside the gene matches. The CDR3 contains 16 residues. CDR3 bases: TGTGCCAGCAGTTTTACGGGACAGACTTTCCACTACGAGCAGTACTTC. Translating it yields CASSFTGQTFHYEQYF.

CDR3 bases: TGCAGCGTTGAGGGGGGGGTAACAGGGACTTGGTCCCCAATACGCCAAGAGACCCAGTACTTC. Its translation is CSVEGGVTGTWSPIRQETQYF. The chain joins TRBV29-1 to TRBJ2-5; D is perhaps TRBD2 (7 bases). Germline CDR1 and CDR2: SQVTM and ANQGSEA. V was cut by 3 bases and J by 1 base, with 33 bases left in between. The CDR3 runs to 21 residues.

The chain carries TRBV27 and TRBJ2-1; 7 bases match TRBD2. Trimming removed 4 bases from V and 8 bases from J; junction bases left unmatched: 14. The CDR3 is made up of 16 amino acids. The V gene's germline CDR1 is MNHEY and CDR2 SMNVEV (reference sequence). The DNA for the CDR3 is TGTGCCAGCAGTTGGTTGACTACCGGGGGGTGGGATGAGCAGTTCTTC. Translation: CASSWLTTGGWDEQFF.

The V call is TRBV6-1, the J call TRBJ1-5; D uncertain. This CDR3 is built from 14 residues. Per germline, CDR1 MNHNS and CDR2 SASEGT. V lost 3 bases, J lost 5 bases, and 11 bases lay in between. Here the CDR3 DNA reads TGTGCCAGCAGTGAGTTGGTCGCGTATCAGCCCCAGCATTTT. It specifies CASSELVAYQPQHF.

The rearrangement links TRBV27 to TRBJ2-1; 13 bases fit TRBD2. The germline CDR1 and CDR2 sequences are MNHEY and SMNVEV (reference sequence). With V trimmed by 4 bases and J by 3 bases, 3 bases remained unmatched. This CDR3 has 16 amino acids. CDR3 protein: CASSSGTSGIYNEQFF. CDR3 DNA sequence: TGTGCCAGCAGTTCGGGGACTAGCGGGATCTACAATGAGCAGTTCTTC.

The chain joins TRBV11-2 to TRBJ2-7, with 8 bases matching TRBD2. The V and J ends lost 1 base and 3 bases, in that order; junction bases with no gene match: 2. The CDR3 has 14 residues. CDR1 is SGHAT and CDR2 is FQNNGV in the germline V gene. The CDR3 spells CASSLAAGGYEQYF. The CDR3 bases are TGTGCCAGCAGCTTAGCTGCGGGGGGCTACGAGCAGTACTTC.

This rearrangement joins TRBV28 to TRBJ2-1; TRBD2 matches at 7 bases. The CDR3 has 13 residues. Per germline, CDR1 MDHEN and CDR2 SYDVKM. CDR3 coding DNA: TGTTCCTCCCGGGACTACAGCTACAATGAGCAGTTCTTC. Encoded protein: CSSRDYSYNEQFF.

The gene calls are TRBV11-2 and TRBJ2-1; 11 bases match TRBD2. This CDR3 contains 15 residues. Germline CDR1 is SGHAT and CDR2 is FQNNGV. J lost 4 bases, V lost 8 bases, and 7 bases had no gene match. CDR3: CASADGTSGYNEQFF. CDR3 nucleotide sequence: TGTGCCAGCGCCGACGGGACTAGCGGTTACAATGAGCAGTTCTTC.

V gene TRBV5-1 combines with J gene TRBJ1-4; D not resolved. V was cut by 0 bases and J by 0 bases, with 12 bases left in between. In germline, CDR1 is SGHRS, CDR2 YFSETQ. The CDR3 length is 17 residues. As DNA, the CDR3 is TGCGCCAGCAGCTTGGTAGCTCACGTTGCAACTAATGAAAAACTGTTTTTT. Translated, it gives CASSLVAHVATNEKLFF.

The gene calls are TRBV9 and TRBJ2-7, with D uncertain. This CDR3 spans 15 amino acids. V lost 0 bases, J lost 0 bases, and 10 bases lay in between. Germline CDR1 SGDLS, CDR2 YYNGEE. The CDR3 loop reads CASSVVGSSSYEQYF. The CDR3 DNA follows: TGTGCCAGCAGCGTAGTAGGAAGTAGCTCCTACGAGCAGTACTTC.

The chain joins TRBV5-4 to TRBJ2-3; no reliable D call. The germline V gene encodes CDR1 SGHNT and CDR2 YYREEE (reference sequence). This CDR3 has 15 residues. Trimming cost V 0 bases and J 0 bases, with 8 bases left between them. The CDR3 loop is CASSLGYSSTDTQYF. The CDR3 DNA follows: TGTGCCAGCAGCTTGGGTTACTCTAGCACAGATACGCAGTATTTT.

This chain connects TRBV11-2 to TRBJ2-5; the D is unclear. V was shortened by 3 bases and J by 5 bases, with 4 bases between the two germline ends. This CDR3 is 11 amino acids long. CDR1 SGHAT and CDR2 FQNNGV come from the germline V gene. As DNA, the CDR3 is TGTGCCAGCAGCTTTAAGGAGACCCAGTACTTC. It encodes CASSFKETQYF.

The chain joins TRBV9 to TRBJ2-5; 8 positions match TRBD1. Germline V gives CDR1 SGDLS, CDR2 YYNGEE. The CDR3 totals 15 residues. V was clipped by 4 bases and J by 2 bases; unmatched bases: 7. The CDR3 bases are TGTGCCAGCAGCCTACGGGACAGGCCACAAGAGACCCAGTACTTC. It codes for CASSLRDRPQETQYF.

The chain recombines TRBV10-1 with TRBJ2-3; 7 bases line up with TRBD2. After removal of 2 bases from V and 1 base from J, the junction contained 0 bases not matched to a gene. There are 14 residues in the CDR3. CDR1 is WNHNN and CDR2 is SYGVQD in the germline V gene (reference sequence). The CDR3 nucleotides are TGCGCCAGCAGTGAGGCGGGGGGCACAGATACGCAGTATTTT. It codes for CASSEAGGTDTQYF.

This clone was recorded once. V gene TRBV11-2 combines with J gene TRBJ2-1, with unresolved D. CDR1 is SGHAT and CDR2 is FQNNGV in the germline V gene. The CDR3 is made up of 12 amino acids. Trimming shortened V by 0 bases and J by 10 bases, and 7 bases separated the two germline ends. The chain's CDR3 is CASSLEAWEQFF. CDR3 coding DNA: TGTGCCAGCAGCTTAGAAGCGTGGGAGCAGTTCTTC.

This sequence joins TRBV12-5 and TRBJ2-1, with D possibly being TRBD2 (5 bases). V gave up 7 bases and J gave up 5 bases, with 18 bases separating them. CDR3 length: 15 amino acids. The germline gives CDR1 LGHNT, CDR2 FRNRAP. The CDR3 sequence: CASALTGEPHNEQFF. The CDR3 coding sequence is TGTGCTAGTGCCCTTACCGGGGAGCCCCACAATGAGCAGTTCTTC.